A single sample is the source of the 17 T cell receptor beta chains below, sequenced in a study of OX40 agonist ivuxolimab in advanced cancers. Produced via immunoSEQ multiplex PCR; TCRdb's table is partial and in-frame only. Of around 70,000 clones listed, 82% are singletons. Sequencing used CD4+ or CD8+ T cells sorted from blood, obtained in a trial of the OX40 agonist ivuxolimab. The receptors come from an adult with an advanced solid tumor such as melanoma, head and neck, liver or kidney cancer.

The sample holds one count of this clone. V and J are TRBV11-1 and TRBJ1-5; TRBD1 is a possible D gene (5 bases). CDR1 is SGHAT, CDR2 FQDESV, per germline (reference sequence). The CDR3 totals 13 residues. Trimming took off 4 bases at V and 3 bases at J, with 7 bases between the two ends. CDR3 residues: CASSSGFNQPQHF. The CDR3 coding sequence is TGTGCCAGCAGCTCAGGGTTCAATCAGCCCCAGCATTTT.

This clone occurred once. The chain has TRBV7-2 and TRBJ2-1, with 15 bases matching TRBD2. The V gene's germline CDR1 is SGHTA and CDR2 FQGNSA. Trimming at V came to 5 bases and at J to 8 bases, leaving 7 bases not matched to a gene. The CDR3 loop spans 16 amino acids. CDR3 protein: CASSRTSGGARDEQFF. The DNA of the CDR3 is TGTGCCAGCAGCCGGACTAGCGGGGGGGCCAGGGATGAGCAGTTCTTC.

The rearrangement joins TRBV5-1 to TRBJ2-5; TRBD2 is a possible D gene (6 bases). The CDR3 covers 14 residues. Trimming removed 0 bases at V and 5 bases at J, with 11 bases between. Germline V gene sequence: CDR1 SGHRS, CDR2 YFSETQ. The CDR3 DNA follows: TGCGCCAGCAGCTTGGGAGCGGGCGGGGAGACCCAGTACTTC. Encoded protein: CASSLGAGGETQYF.

This sequence joins TRBV15 and TRBJ2-3; 7 bases align to TRBD1. There are 14 residues in the CDR3. V lost 8 bases and J lost 3; bases outside the gene matches: 8. Germline V gene lookup returns CDR1 LNHNV and CDR2 YYDKDF (reference sequence). The CDR3 protein is CATRVGTATDTQYF. Written as DNA, the CDR3 is TGTGCCACCCGCGTCGGGACAGCTACAGATACGCAGTATTTT.

The CDR3 reads CASSLGGAGNTIYF. In nucleotides, the CDR3 is TGTGCCAGCAGCTTAGGGGGCGCGGGAAACACCATATATTTT. The chain uses TRBV7-8 and TRBJ1-3; a weak D match, TRBD1 (5 bases). The CDR3 is 14 amino acids. The V gene lost 1 base and the J gene lost 4 bases, with 8 bases spanning the gap. The germline gives CDR1 SGHVS, CDR2 FQNEAQ.

This clone turned up a few times. The V call is TRBV7-9, the J call TRBJ2-1; the D gene is possibly TRBD2 (5 bases). Trimming removed 5 bases at V and 11 bases at J, with 19 bases between. CDR1 and CDR2 from the germline V gene are SEHNR and FQNEAQ (reference sequence). CDR3 length: 14 amino acids. The CDR3 sequence: CASSLRVVGIKQFF. Written as DNA, the CDR3 is TGTGCCAGCAGCCTCCGAGTGGTCGGGATAAAGCAGTTCTTC.

This clone was picked up a small number of times. Other DNA sequences in this specimen translate into the identical CDR3. The chain carries TRBV28 and TRBJ2-5, with 8 bases lining up with TRBD1. This CDR3 has 14 amino acids. CDR1 MDHEN and CDR2 SYDVKM come from the germline V gene. The J segment lost 4 bases and the V segment lost 5 bases, leaving 6 bases of the junction unmatched. CDR3 coding DNA: TGTGCCAGCAGTCGAGGACAGGGTAGAGAGACCCAGTACTTC. Protein: CASSRGQGRETQYF.

The V gene is TRBV15, the J gene TRBJ2-5; a weak D match, TRBD2 (6 bases). The CDR3 consists of 14 residues. From germline, CDR1 is LNHNV and CDR2 YYDKDF (reference sequence). Trimming took off 3 bases at V and 4 bases at J, with 12 bases between the two ends. DNA for the CDR3: TGTGCCACCAGCAGGGCGGACGGGGGAGAGACCCAGTACTTC. It specifies CATSRADGGETQYF.

The genes are TRBV5-4 and TRBJ2-3; D tentatively fits TRBD1 or TRBD2 (5 bases each). Germline V CDR1 and CDR2: SGHNT, YYREEE (reference sequence). The CDR3 contains 13 residues. Trimming took off 4 bases at V and 1 base at J, with 7 bases between the two ends. The CDR3 DNA is TGTGCCAGCAGCCTGGGGGGCACAGATACGCAGTATTTT. Translated, it gives CASSLGGTDTQYF.

This clone came up once. This chain joins TRBV27 and TRBJ2-5; D is possibly TRBD2 (6 bases). CDR1 and CDR2 (germline): MNHEY, SMNVEV (reference sequence). The CDR3 has 13 amino acids. The ends were cut back, 4 bases at V and 5 bases at J, with 11 bases in the middle. Written as DNA, the CDR3 is TGTGCCAGCAGTTCCGGGGGTCGGGAGACCCAGTACTTC. Its protein product is CASSSGGRETQYF.

V usage is TRBV7-9 and J usage is TRBJ2-7; possibly TRBD1 or TRBD2 for D (5 bases each). V dropped 3 bases and J dropped 3 bases, with 12 bases sitting between them. This CDR3 is built from 14 residues. Per the germline V gene, CDR1 is SEHNR and CDR2 is FQNEAQ (reference sequence). The CDR3 sequence is CASSFGTVFYEQYF. CDR3 in DNA: TGTGCCAGCAGCTTCGGGACGGTCTTCTACGAGCAGTACTTC.

The chain uses TRBV28 and TRBJ2-3, with D perhaps TRBD2 (5 bases). The CDR3 has 18 amino acids. Looked up from germline, CDR1 is MDHEN and CDR2 is SYDVKM. Trimming took off 8 bases at V and 2 bases at J, with 26 bases between the two ends. The CDR3 protein is CASGVLRDTGGPTDTQYF. The CDR3 DNA is TGTGCCAGCGGAGTTTTGAGAGACACCGGAGGACCCACAGATACGCAGTATTTT.

The chain couples TRBV9 to TRBJ2-1; TRBD1 aligns across 7 bases. The CDR3 loop spans 14 amino acids. Trimming took 4 bases from V and 5 from J; bases not matched to a gene: 6. Germline V lookup: CDR1 SGDLS, CDR2 YYNGEE. CDR3 in DNA: TGTGCCAGCAGCCCCGGGCAGGGGGACAATGAGCAGTTCTTC. It codes for CASSPGQGDNEQFF.

This chain links TRBV28 with TRBJ2-2, with 7 bases that match TRBD2. This CDR3 comprises 18 residues. V dropped 5 bases and J dropped 6; count of bases not matched to a gene: 18. Germline CDR1 reads MDHEN; CDR2 reads SYDVKM. This CDR3 is CASSPAPTSQVFSGELFF. CDR3 DNA: TGTGCCAGCAGTCCCGCTCCGACTAGCCAGGTCTTCTCCGGGGAGCTGTTTTTT.

The CDR3 spells CASSLDRGRNGYTF. In nucleotides, the CDR3 is TGTGCCAGCAGTTTAGACAGGGGGCGGAATGGCTACACCTTC. The V gene is TRBV28, the J gene TRBJ1-2; 10 bases match TRBD1. V was pared by 2 bases and J by 6 bases, with 3 bases of the junction left unmatched. The CDR3 extends over 14 amino acids. Germline CDR1 and CDR2: MDHEN and SYDVKM.

The rearrangement joins TRBV29-1 to TRBJ2-1; either TRBD1 or TRBD2 may supply D (5 bases each). This CDR3 has 12 amino acids. Between the trimmed V and J ends, which lost 4 bases and 5 bases, there was a span of 9 bases. Germline V lookup: CDR1 SQVTM, CDR2 ANQGSEA. The CDR3 region has the DNA TGCAGCGTTGCTCAGGGACACAATGAGCAGTTCTTC. Translating gives CSVAQGHNEQFF.

This chain connects TRBV2 to TRBJ1-2, with TRBD1 matching 11 bases. The J segment lost 14 bases and the V segment lost 2 bases, leaving 10 bases of the junction unmatched. Germline V CDR1 and CDR2: SNHLY, FYNNEI. The CDR3 is 14 amino acids. CDR3 region: CASSERGTGGRGTF. The CDR3 DNA sequence: TGTGCCAGCAGTGAAAGAGGGACAGGGGGTAGGGGTACCTTC.